This T cell receptor beta chain was retrieved from a study of Tregs in tolerant kidney transplant recipients. Sequenced by immunoSEQ multiplex PCR; TCRdb stores in-frame clones only, minus some. The table includes roughly 80,000 clones, 90% to 95% detected once. V shed 4 bases and J 3 bases; nucleotides not matched to a gene: 7. CDR3 length equals 15 residues. The germline CDR1 and CDR2 sequences are SGDLS and YYNGEE. The count of this clone is one. Antigen unknown. General study findings and limits: Changing PCR primers prevented nucleotide comparison between some patients' samples.

Related graft donors supplied nonmyeloablative bone marrow transplants, and mixed chimerism was transient. This receptor was identified in a human patient who received a combined kidney and bone marrow transplant. Some T cells may originate from the graft donor. The rearrangement uses TRBV9 and TRBJ2-1; 7 nucleotides align to TRBD2. The sequencing used CD4+ T cells from blood (PBMCs), collected 24 months after the transplant. The CDR3 protein is CASSPRGTNYNEQFF. CDR3 nucleotides: TGTGCCAGCAGCCCTCGAGGGACTAACTACAATGAGCAGTTCTTC.